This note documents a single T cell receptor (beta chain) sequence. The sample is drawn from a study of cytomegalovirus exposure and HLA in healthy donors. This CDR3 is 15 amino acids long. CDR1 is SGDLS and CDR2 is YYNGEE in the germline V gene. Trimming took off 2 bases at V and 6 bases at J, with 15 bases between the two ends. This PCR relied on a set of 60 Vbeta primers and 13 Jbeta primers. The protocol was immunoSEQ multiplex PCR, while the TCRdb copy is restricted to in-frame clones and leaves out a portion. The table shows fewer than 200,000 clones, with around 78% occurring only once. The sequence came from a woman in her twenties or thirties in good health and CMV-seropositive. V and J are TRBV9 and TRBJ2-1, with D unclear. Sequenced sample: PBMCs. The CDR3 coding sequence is TGTGCCAGCAGCGTGCGGAGTACTCCTCCCAATGAGCAGTTCTTC. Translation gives CASSVRSTPPNEQFF.